The sequence of this T cell receptor (beta chain) was determined in a study of shared clonotypes between healthy human individuals. General observations from the study: When naive CD4 clonotypes were compared across a few donors, 5% to 5.5% were shared.

Points on this clone: Its antigen is currently unknown.

Naivety among CD8 cells was defined by CD45RO negativity and positive CCR7 selection, thereby excluding terminally differentiated effector memory CD45RA+ cells. CDR3 length equals 16 residues. Trimming cost V 4 bases and J 4 bases, with 19 bases left between them. The V gene's germline CDR1 is SEHNR and CDR2 FQNEAQ (reference sequence). Repertoires were generated with immunoSEQ multiplex PCR, while TCRdb's copy carries only in-frame clones and drops some. The data show about 800,000 clones, approximately 96% seen once. The rearrangement uses TRBV7-9 and TRBJ1-2; weak D call: TRBD1 (5 bases). The sample comprised naive CD8+ T cells sorted from blood. This receptor was obtained from a man aged 25-45 years in good health. CDR3 in DNA: TGTGCCAGCAGCTCTCCCGGGGGAGAAGGTTCCTATGGCTACACCTTC. This sequence encodes CASSSPGGEGSYGYTF.